Below, one TCR beta chain is given with its context. There is no known antigen for this receptor. One base away there is no much larger clone; base qualities are not given. The donors were included in the validation cohort of 90 to 150 subjects, a group kept apart from the roughly 680-subject first cohort. The CDR3 runs 15 amino acids, cysteine and phenylalanine included. The kept DNA is CDR3 alone, 45 bases in frame from the first base. From V the trimming removes 2 bases and from J it removes 0 bases, while the gene matches leave 4 bases of the junction unaccounted for. CDR1 is given as SGHDT and CDR2 as YYEEEE, both from the germline V gene. Library preparation was by the immunoSEQ multiplex PCR assay. The original pipeline was this. A statistical classification framework was built for diagnosing cytomegalovirus status from the catalog of TCR beta chain sequences. Here the immuneACCESS table is served through TCRdb, limited to in-frame sequences with V and J called. Missing clones are a known gap in these copies; in checked studies unresolved V genes cover under half, and the rest lacks a known reason. That table is the source of V, J and clone size, and D and trimming were worked out from the DNA. Present in this sample are around 99,000 clones, about 88% of which were seen just once. The ten most abundant clones make up less than 2.5% of the sample.

This sample was taken from a study of cytomegalovirus exposure and HLA in healthy donors (dated by TCRdb to the late 2010s). Study-level background: According to a later analysis, one platform produced both the roughly 130 validation repertoires and the roughly 650 repertoires of the first cohort. The study aimed to test whether cataloging public T cell receptors could reveal signatures of past pathogen exposure. Along with the roughly 700-subject first cohort, a separate validation cohort of over a hundred different subjects was used. To predict cytomegalovirus infection status, the study combined high-throughput TCR immunosequencing, statistical association of individual TCRs with disease status, and machine learning. The study at large found these results: Across donors, most TCR sequences were observed very rarely, whereas some public TCRs were present in many individuals. In a later analysis, TCRs clustered in the first cohort were found to also tend to co-occur in the 130 or so validation repertoires, with 94% of cluster scores above 0. Three of the identified cytomegalovirus-associated TCR beta chains were confirmed in vitro to be specific for cytomegalovirus antigens. Cytomegalovirus status was reported to be diagnosed by the classifier with high specificity and sensitivity in both the original and validation cohorts. All 110 or so repertoires were used to score co-occurrence in the validation cohort in a later analysis, because that analysis had no HLA typing for the cohort. The study listed 164 TCR beta chains as associated with cytomegalovirus. The authors suggested that the approach could potentially be extended to other disease states and immunological phenotypes.

Sequencing input: PBMCs. This sequence originates from a woman aged 18-35 years in good health and CMV-seronegative. The rearranged chain carries TRBV5-6 and TRBJ2-7, and 8 junctional nucleotides match TRBD1. This receptor has the CDR3 CASSLGQGVSYEQYF. The nucleotide sequence reads TGTGCCAGCAGCTTAGGACAGGGCGTCTCCTACGAGCAGTACTTC.